This TCR beta chain comes out of a study of T-cell memory formation after mild COVID-19. This clonotype has ten or more counts. Its antigen is not identified. Points from the study as a whole: There were some responding clones in pre-infection memory, which suggested that cross-reactive memory had joined.

Amplification by 5'RACE using constant-segment primers produced TCR alpha and TCR beta cDNA libraries that carried sample barcodes and UMIs. TCRdb independently ran MiXCR on the 5' RACE reads; one entry per CDR3 protein. Counted here are about 100,000 distinct CDR3 sequences, around 10% occurring once; the ten biggest clones make up roughly two fifths. The CDR3 contains 13 residues. V lost 7 bases, J lost 5 bases, and 13 bases lay in between. Per germline, CDR1 SGHDT and CDR2 YYEEEE. Input material: PBMCs or a T cell subset sorted from them (not recorded which). The TCR was taken from a man between 18 and 29 years old who had mild COVID-19 (a few samples of this study predate the infection). Cell type and time point are not known. The J gene is TRBJ2-1, the V gene TRBV5-6, with D perhaps being TRBD1 or TRBD2 (5 bases each). The CDR3 loop reads CASPEGRHNEQFF. Here the CDR3 DNA reads TGTGCCAGCCCCGAGGGACGGCACAATGAGCAGTTCTTC.